Each of the 14 T cell receptor beta chains below was sequenced from the same sample in a study of blood T cell repertoires in COVID-19. The method was immunoSEQ multiplex PCR; TCRdb's version includes in-frame clones alone and lacks a portion of them. The data hold a few hundred thousand clones, with 70% to 90% observed a single time. The sequencing input was peripheral blood. These receptor sequences come from a man between 18 and 35 years old who had recovered from COVID-19.

V gene TRBV10-3 combines with J gene TRBJ1-1; D might be TRBD1 (6 bases). Trimming took off 10 bases at V and 1 base at J, with 16 bases between the two ends. The CDR3 runs to 14 residues. Germline V gives CDR1 ENHRY, CDR2 SYGVKD. The CDR3 loop is CATGNQQGNTEAFF. The CDR3 DNA reads TGTGCCACAGGAAACCAACAGGGGAACACTGAAGCTTTCTTT.

This clone came up once. The chain joins TRBV5-4 to TRBJ1-1; 11 nucleotides line up with TRBD1. This CDR3 is 15 amino acids long. Per germline, CDR1 SGHNT and CDR2 YYREEE (reference sequence). J was trimmed by 1 base and V by 5 bases; bases with no gene match: 4. CDR3 sequence: CASRGTGGWNTEAFF. The CDR3 nucleotides read TGTGCCAGCAGGGGGACAGGGGGATGGAACACTGAAGCTTTCTTT.

The rearrangement joins TRBV2 to TRBJ2-2, with 10 positions matching TRBD2. Germline loops: CDR1 SNHLY, CDR2 FYNNEI. The CDR3 runs 16 residues. The ends lost 5 bases at V and 7 bases at J; junction bases unmatched: 10. Here the CDR3 reads CASSSPLAGAGGELFF. The CDR3 nucleotides read TGTGCCAGCAGTTCCCCCCTAGCGGGAGCGGGCGGGGAGCTGTTTTTT.

This clone was seen a few times. DNA of the CDR3: TGTGCCAGCAGTGCTCGGGACAGCATGAACACTGAAGCTTTCTTT. This gives the protein CASSARDSMNTEAFF. V usage is TRBV2 and J usage is TRBJ1-1, with 7 positions matching TRBD1. The V gene's germline CDR1 is SNHLY and CDR2 FYNNEI. The CDR3 sequence is 15 residues long. Losses at the gene ends were 4 bases for V and 0 bases for J; bases not matched to a gene: 5.

This clone showed up just once. The CDR3 bases are TGTGCCAGTAGTATGTTTCTCCAGGGCTACACCTTC. Residues: CASSMFLQGYTF. The chain joins TRBV19 to TRBJ1-2; D unclear. Trimming removed 3 bases at V and 8 bases at J, with 10 bases between. CDR1 LNHDA and CDR2 SQIVND come from the germline V gene (reference sequence). This CDR3 has 12 amino acids.

A note on this clone: Relative to the germline gene, one junction end is altered; a read error may explain this. The chain links TRBV7-7 to TRBJ2-3; TRBD1 matches at 7 bases. Germline CDR1 and CDR2: SSHAT and FNYEAQ (reference sequence). This CDR3 contains 15 residues. The CDR3 DNA reads as TGTGCTAGCAGCCACACAGGGGCCATCACAGATACGCAGTATTTT. It is translated as CASSHTGAITDTQYF.

The rearrangement joins TRBV6-2 or TRBV6-3 to TRBJ1-5; D gene unclear. This CDR3 comprises 14 residues. From germline, CDR1 is MNHEY and CDR2 SVGEGT. V lost 0 bases to trimming and J lost 6 bases, with 9 bases between them. The CDR3 DNA is TGTGCCAGCAGTTACTCTAGCGCCAGTCAGCCCCAGCATTTT. This encodes CASSYSSASQPQHF.

This clone was found once. The rearrangement joins TRBV19 to TRBJ1-1; a possible D gene is TRBD1 (6 bases). CDR1 is LNHDA, CDR2 SQIVND, per germline (reference sequence). This CDR3 spans 11 amino acids. Deletions cut 10 bases from V and 5 bases from J, with 11 bases between. The CDR3 region has the DNA TGTGCCACCGAGAGGGGGACTGAAGCTTTCTTT. Amino acid sequence: CATERGTEAFF.

V and J are TRBV27 and TRBJ1-1, with 9 bases aligning to TRBD1. There are 15 residues in the CDR3. The trim removed 4 bases at V and 4 bases at J, leaving 7 bases unmatched. The germline gives CDR1 MNHEY, CDR2 SMNVEV (reference sequence). CDR3 sequence (DNA): TGTGCCAGCAGTTCAGGGACAGGGCGGACCACTGAAGCTTTCTTT. It is translated as CASSSGTGRTTEAFF.

The rearrangement links TRBV3-1 (or the pseudogene TRBV3-2) to TRBJ1-6; a weak D match, TRBD1 (5 bases). CDR3 length equals 17 residues. The V gene lost 1 base and the J gene lost 9 bases, with 19 bases spanning the gap. Germline V gene sequence: CDR1 LGHDT, CDR2 YNNKEL (reference sequence). The CDR3 coding sequence is TGTGCCAGCAGCCAAGGGGACCCGACGGGGGAATGTTCACCCCTCCACTTT. This gives the protein CASSQGDPTGECSPLHF.

A few counts support this clone. The rearrangement uses TRBV29-1 and TRBJ2-3; possibly TRBD2 for D (7 bases). Germline CDR1 reads SQVTM; CDR2 reads ANQGSEA. V was trimmed by 5 bases and J by 1 base, leaving 13 bases between them. The CDR3 extends over 14 amino acids. The CDR3 DNA follows: TGCAGCGTTCGGGGGGCCGGAGGCACAGATACGCAGTATTTT. This gives the protein CSVRGAGGTDTQYF.

This clone was seen a few times. The chain recombines TRBV3-1 (or the pseudogene TRBV3-2) with TRBJ1-2, with 8 bases lining up with TRBD1. Trimming removed 4 bases from V and 5 bases from J; junction bases left unmatched: 9. The V gene's germline CDR1 is LGHDT and CDR2 YNNKEL (reference sequence). The CDR3 extends over 15 amino acids. The CDR3 DNA follows: TGTGCCAGCAGCCCAGGACAGGGATTATGGTATGGCTACACCTTC. Translation: CASSPGQGLWYGYTF.

A few counts support this clone. The chain has TRBV12-3 or TRBV12-4 and TRBJ2-1, with 7 bases matching TRBD1. The CDR3 loop spans 13 amino acids. V lost 5 bases and J lost 10; bases outside the gene matches: 8. The DNA for the CDR3 is TGTGCCAGCAGTGTCTTAATACAGGGGGAGCAGTTCTTC. As protein: CASSVLIQGEQFF.

The chain couples TRBV10-3 to TRBJ2-7; the D gene is possibly TRBD2 (6 bases). Trimming removed 0 bases from V and 3 bases from J, with 15 bases in between. The CDR3 loop spans 16 amino acids. Looked up from germline, CDR1 is ENHRY and CDR2 is SYGVKD. CDR3 DNA sequence: TGTGCCATCAGTGAGTCGAGAGGAGGGTGGGGCTACGAGCAGTACTTC. Protein sequence: CAISESRGGWGYEQYF.